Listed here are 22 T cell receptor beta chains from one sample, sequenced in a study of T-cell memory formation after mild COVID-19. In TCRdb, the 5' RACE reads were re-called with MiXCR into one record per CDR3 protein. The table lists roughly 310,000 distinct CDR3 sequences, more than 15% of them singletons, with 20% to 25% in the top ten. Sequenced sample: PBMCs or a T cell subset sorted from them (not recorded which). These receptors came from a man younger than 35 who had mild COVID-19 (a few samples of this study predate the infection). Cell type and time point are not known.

The CDR3 sequence: CASSLRTGKLGEAFF. The CDR3 DNA sequence: TGTGCCAGCAGCCTTAGAACAGGGAAGTTAGGTGAAGCTTTCTTT. This chain links TRBV14 with TRBJ1-1; TRBD1 is a possible D gene (6 bases). The CDR3 contains 15 residues. Germline V gene lookup returns CDR1 SGHDN and CDR2 FVKESK. The V end was cut by 4 bases, the J end by 7 bases, with 19 bases between.

The CDR3: CASSGAGGTGGQYV. For the CDR3, the DNA is TGTGCCAGCAGCGGAGCAGGGGGTACGGGTGGGCAGTACGTC. The J gene is TRBJ2-7, the V gene TRBV11-2, with 7 positions matching TRBD1. The J segment lost 9 bases and the V segment lost 5 bases, leaving 13 bases of the junction unmatched. Germline CDR1 reads SGHAT; CDR2 reads FQNNGV. This CDR3 is 14 amino acids long.

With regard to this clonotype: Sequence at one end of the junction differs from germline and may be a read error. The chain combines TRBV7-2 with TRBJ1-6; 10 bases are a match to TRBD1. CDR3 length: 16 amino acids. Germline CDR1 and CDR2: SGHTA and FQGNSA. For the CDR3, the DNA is TGTGCCAGCAGCTTCACCCGGACAGGGGGTGGTTCACACCTCCACTTT. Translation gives CASSFTRTGGGSHLHF.

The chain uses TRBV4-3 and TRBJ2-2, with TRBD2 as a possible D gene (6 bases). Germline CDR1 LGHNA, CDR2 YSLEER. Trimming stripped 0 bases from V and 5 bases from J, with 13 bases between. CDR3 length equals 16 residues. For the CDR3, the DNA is TGCGCCAGCAGCCAAGAAGGTGGGGGGTGGACCGGGGAGCTGTTTTTT. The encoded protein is CASSQEGGGWTGELFF.

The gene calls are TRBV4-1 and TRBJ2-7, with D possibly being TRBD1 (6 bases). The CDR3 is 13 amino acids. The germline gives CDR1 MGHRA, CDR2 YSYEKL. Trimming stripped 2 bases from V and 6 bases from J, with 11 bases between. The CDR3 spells CASSQTTGFEQYF. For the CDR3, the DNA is TGCGCCAGCAGCCAAACCACAGGGTTCGAGCAGTACTTC.

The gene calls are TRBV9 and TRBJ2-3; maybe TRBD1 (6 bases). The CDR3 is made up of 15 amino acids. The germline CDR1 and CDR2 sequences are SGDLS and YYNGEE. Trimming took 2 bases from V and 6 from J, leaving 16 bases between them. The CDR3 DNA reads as TGTGCCAGCAGCGTTCTTTCAGGGGAAAGGGATACGCAGTATTTT. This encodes CASSVLSGERDTQYF.

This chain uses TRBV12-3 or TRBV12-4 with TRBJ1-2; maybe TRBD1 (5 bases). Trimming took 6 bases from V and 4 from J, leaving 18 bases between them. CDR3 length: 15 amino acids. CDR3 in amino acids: CASSRSGTESYGYTF. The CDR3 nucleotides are TGTGCCAGCAGCCGCTCAGGGACCGAGTCCTATGGCTACACCTTC.

This CDR3 reads CASRRNRAGELFF. CDR3 in DNA: TGTGCCAGCAGGCGGAACAGGGCCGGGGAGCTGTTTTTT. The rearrangement uses TRBV6-2 or TRBV6-3 and TRBJ2-2; a weak D match, TRBD1 (6 bases). V lost 6 bases and J 6 bases, leaving 11 bases between the germline ends. CDR1 is MNHEY, CDR2 SVGEGT, per germline. The CDR3 contains 13 residues.

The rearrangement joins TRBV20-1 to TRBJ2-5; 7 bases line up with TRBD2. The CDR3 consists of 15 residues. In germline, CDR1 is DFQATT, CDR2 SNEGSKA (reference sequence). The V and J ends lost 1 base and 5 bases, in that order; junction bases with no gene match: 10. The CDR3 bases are TGCAGTGCTAGAGGCGCGGGGCGGGGGACGGAGACCCAGTACTTC. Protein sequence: CSARGAGRGTETQYF.

CDR3 amino acids: CASSSTWTAEKLFF. The CDR3 DNA follows: TGTGCCAGCAGCTCTACTTGGACAGCTGAAAAACTGTTTTTT. The rearrangement uses TRBV7-2 and TRBJ1-4, with a possible D match to TRBD1 (6 bases). This CDR3 is 14 amino acids long. Germline V gene data show CDR1 as SGHTA and CDR2 as FQGNSA. V lost 4 bases and J lost 7, with 13 bases in between.

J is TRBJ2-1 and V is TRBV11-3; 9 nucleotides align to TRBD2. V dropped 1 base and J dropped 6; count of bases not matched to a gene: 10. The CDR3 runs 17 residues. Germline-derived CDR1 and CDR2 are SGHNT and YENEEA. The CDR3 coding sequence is TGTGCCAGCAGCTTAGCGGGTTGGCGGGGGGGACCCAATGAGCAGTTCTTC. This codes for CASSLAGWRGGPNEQFF.

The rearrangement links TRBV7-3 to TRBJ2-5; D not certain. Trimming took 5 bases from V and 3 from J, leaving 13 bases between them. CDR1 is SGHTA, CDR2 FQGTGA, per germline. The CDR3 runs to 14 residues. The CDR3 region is CASSPSRAEETQYF. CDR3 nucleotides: TGTGCCAGCAGCCCGAGCCGGGCAGAAGAGACCCAGTACTTC.

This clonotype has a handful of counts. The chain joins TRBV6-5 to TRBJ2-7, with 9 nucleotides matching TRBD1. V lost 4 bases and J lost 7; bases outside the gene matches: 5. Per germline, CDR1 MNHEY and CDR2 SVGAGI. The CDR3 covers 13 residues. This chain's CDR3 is CASSLGQGWEQYV. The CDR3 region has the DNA TGTGCCAGCAGTTTGGGACAGGGTTGGGAGCAGTACGTC.

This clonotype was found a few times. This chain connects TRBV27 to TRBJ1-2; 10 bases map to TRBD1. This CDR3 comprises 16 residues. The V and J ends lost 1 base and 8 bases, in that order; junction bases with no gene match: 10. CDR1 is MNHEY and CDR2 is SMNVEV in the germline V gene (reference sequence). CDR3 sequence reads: CASSLFSGTGEGGYTF. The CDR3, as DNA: TGTGCCAGCAGTTTATTCTCAGGGACAGGGGAGGGCGGCTACACCTTC.

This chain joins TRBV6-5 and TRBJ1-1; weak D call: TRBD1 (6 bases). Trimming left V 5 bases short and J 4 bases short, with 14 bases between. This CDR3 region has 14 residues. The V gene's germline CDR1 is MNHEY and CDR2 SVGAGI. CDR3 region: CASSHRVGATEAFF. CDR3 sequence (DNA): TGTGCCAGCAGTCACAGGGTCGGGGCCACTGAAGCTTTCTTT.

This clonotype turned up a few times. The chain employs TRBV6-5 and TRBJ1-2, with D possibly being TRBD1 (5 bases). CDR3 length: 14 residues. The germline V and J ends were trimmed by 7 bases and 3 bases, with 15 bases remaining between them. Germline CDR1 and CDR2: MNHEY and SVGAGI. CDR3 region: CASTPGGLDYGYTF. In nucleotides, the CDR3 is TGTGCCAGCACCCCGGGGGGTTTAGACTATGGCTACACCTTC.

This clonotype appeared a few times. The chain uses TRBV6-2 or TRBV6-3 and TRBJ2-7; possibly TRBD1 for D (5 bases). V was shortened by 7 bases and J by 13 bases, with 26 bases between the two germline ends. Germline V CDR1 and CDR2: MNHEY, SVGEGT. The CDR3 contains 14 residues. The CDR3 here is CASTPSTRGRRRYF. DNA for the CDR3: TGTGCCAGCACACCTTCGACAAGGGGCCGACGCCGATACTTC.

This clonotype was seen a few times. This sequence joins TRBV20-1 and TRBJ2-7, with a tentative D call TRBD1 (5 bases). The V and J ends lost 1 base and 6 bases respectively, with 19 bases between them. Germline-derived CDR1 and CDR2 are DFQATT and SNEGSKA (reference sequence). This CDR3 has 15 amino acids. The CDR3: CSARGKGVYTGEQYF. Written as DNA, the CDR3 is TGCAGTGCTAGAGGGAAAGGGGTCTACACTGGCGAGCAGTACTTC.

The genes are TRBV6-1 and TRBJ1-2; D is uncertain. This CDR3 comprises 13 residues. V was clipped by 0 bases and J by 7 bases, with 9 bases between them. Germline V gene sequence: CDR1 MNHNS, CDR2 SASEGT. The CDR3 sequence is CASSEAWTGGYTF. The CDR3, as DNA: TGTGCCAGCAGTGAAGCTTGGACGGGTGGCTACACCTTC.

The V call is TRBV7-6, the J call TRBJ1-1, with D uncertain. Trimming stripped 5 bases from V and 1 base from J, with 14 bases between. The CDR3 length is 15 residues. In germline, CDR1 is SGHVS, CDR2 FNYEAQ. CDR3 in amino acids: CASSQMRGKNTEAFF. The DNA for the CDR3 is TGTGCCAGCAGCCAAATGAGAGGGAAGAACACTGAAGCTTTCTTT.

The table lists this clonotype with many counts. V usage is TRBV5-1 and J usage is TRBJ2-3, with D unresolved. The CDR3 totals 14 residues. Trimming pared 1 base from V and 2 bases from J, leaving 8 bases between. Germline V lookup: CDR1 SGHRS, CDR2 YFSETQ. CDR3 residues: CASSLSASTDTQYF. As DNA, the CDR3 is TGCGCCAGCAGCTTGTCCGCCTCCACAGATACGCAGTATTTT.

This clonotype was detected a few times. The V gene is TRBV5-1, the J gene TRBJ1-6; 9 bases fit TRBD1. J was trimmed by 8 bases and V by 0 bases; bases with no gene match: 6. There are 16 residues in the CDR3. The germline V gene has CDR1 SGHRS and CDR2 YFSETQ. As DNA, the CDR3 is TGCGCCAGCAGCTTGGAGCGTGGGACAGGGCATTCACCCCTCCACTTT. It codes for CASSLERGTGHSPLHF.